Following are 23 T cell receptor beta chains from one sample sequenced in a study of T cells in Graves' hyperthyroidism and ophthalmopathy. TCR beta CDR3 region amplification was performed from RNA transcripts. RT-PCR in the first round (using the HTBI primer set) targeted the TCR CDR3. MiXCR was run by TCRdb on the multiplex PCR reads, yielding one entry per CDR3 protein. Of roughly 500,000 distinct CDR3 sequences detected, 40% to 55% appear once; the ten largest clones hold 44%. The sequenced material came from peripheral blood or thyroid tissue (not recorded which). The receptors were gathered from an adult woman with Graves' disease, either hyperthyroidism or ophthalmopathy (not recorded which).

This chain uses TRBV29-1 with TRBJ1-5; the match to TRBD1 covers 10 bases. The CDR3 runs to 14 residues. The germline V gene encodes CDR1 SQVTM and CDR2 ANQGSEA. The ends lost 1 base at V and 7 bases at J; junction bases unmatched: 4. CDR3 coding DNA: TGCAGCGTTGAAGGGGACAGGGGAGTCCAGCCCCAGCATTTT. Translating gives CSVEGDRGVQPQHF.

CDR3 sequence reads: CASSTPKQSGSYVLTF. The CDR3 DNA reads as TGTGCCAGCAGCACACCTAAGCAGAGCGGGAGCTACGTCCTGACTTTC. The chain combines TRBV7-9 with TRBJ2-6, with TRBD2 matching over 8 bases. V trimming: 5 bases; J trimming: 11 bases; junction bases outside the gene matches: 14. Germline V lookup: CDR1 SEHNR, CDR2 FQNEAQ (reference sequence). The CDR3 sequence is 16 residues long.

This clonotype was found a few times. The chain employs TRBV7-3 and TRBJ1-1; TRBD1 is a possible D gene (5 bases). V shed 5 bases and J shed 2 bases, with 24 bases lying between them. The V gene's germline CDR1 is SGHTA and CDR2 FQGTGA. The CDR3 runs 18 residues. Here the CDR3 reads CASSLAGGNGADNTEAFF. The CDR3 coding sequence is TGTGCCAGCAGCCTAGCGGGAGGCAATGGGGCAGACAACACTGAAGCTTTCTTT.

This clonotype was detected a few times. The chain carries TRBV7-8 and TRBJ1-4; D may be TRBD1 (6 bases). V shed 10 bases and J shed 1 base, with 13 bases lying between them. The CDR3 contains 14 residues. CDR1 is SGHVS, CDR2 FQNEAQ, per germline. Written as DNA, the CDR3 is TGTGCCACGGCAAGGGGGGGAACTAATGAAAAACTGTTTTTT. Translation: CATARGGTNEKLFF.

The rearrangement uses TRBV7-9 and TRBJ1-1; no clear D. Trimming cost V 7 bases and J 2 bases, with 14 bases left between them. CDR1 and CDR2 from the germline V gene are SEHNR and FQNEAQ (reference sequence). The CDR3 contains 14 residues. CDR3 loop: CASTSRQQNTEAFF. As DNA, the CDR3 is TGTGCCAGCACTTCTAGGCAGCAAAACACTGAAGCTTTCTTT.

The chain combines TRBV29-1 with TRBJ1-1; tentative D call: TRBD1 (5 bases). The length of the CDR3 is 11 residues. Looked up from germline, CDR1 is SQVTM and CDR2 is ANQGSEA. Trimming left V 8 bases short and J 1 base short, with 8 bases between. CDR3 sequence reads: CSYGQNTEAFF. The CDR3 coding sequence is TGCAGCTACGGACAGAACACTGAAGCTTTCTTT.

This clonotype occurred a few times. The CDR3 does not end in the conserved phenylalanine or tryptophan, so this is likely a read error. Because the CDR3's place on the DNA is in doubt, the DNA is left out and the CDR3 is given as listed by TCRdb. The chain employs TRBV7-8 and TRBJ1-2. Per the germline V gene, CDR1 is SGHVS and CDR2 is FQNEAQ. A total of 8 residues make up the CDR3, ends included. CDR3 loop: CASSLAHR.

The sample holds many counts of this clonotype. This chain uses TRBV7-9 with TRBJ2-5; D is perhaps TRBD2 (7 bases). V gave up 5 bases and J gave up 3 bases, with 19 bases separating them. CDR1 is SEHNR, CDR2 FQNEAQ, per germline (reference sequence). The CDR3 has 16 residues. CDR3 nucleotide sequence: TGTGCCAGCAGCAGAGCGAGGGGGGCGGGAGAAGAGACCCAGTACTTC. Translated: CASSRARGAGEETQYF.

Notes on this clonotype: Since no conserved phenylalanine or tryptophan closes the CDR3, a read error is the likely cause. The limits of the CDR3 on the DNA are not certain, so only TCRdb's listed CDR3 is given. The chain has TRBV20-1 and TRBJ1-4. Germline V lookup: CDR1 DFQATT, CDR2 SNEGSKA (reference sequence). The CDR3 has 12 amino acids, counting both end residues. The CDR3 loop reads CSARDRMGLPGI.

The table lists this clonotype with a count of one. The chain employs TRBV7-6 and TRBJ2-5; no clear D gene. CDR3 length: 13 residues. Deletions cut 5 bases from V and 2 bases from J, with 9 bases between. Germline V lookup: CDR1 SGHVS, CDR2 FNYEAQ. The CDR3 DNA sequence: TGTGCCAGCAGCGCGGTAGCTCAAGAGACCCAGTACTTC. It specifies CASSAVAQETQYF.

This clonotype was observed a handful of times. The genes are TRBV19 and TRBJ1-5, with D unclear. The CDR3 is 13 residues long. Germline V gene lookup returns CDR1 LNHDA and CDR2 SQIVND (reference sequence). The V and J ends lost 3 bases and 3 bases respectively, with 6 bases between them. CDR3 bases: TGTGCCAGTAGTATTGGGTACAATCAGCCCCAGCATTTT. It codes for CASSIGYNQPQHF.

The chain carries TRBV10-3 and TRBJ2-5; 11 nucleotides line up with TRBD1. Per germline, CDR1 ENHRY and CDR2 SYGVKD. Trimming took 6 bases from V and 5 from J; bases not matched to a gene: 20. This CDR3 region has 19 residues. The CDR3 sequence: CAISRTGGTGSPVAETQYF. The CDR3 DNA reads TGTGCCATCAGCCGGACAGGGGGCACGGGTAGCCCAGTCGCCGAGACCCAGTACTTC.

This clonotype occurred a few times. The DNA of the CDR3 is TGCGCCAGCAGCGCTGGGACAGTGAACACTGAAGCTTTCTTT. Protein sequence: CASSAGTVNTEAFF. The V gene is TRBV5-1, the J gene TRBJ1-1; 7 bases map to TRBD1. Trimming took 4 bases from V and 0 from J; bases not matched to a gene: 3. Looked up from germline, CDR1 is SGHRS and CDR2 is YFSETQ. The CDR3 sequence is 14 residues long.

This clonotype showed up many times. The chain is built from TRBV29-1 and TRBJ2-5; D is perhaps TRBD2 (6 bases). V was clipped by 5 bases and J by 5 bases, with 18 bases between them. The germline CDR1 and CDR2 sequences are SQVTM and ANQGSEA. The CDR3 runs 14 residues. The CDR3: CSVPSGVRGETQYF. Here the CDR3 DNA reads TGCAGCGTTCCTTCGGGGGTACGAGGCGAGACCCAGTACTTC.

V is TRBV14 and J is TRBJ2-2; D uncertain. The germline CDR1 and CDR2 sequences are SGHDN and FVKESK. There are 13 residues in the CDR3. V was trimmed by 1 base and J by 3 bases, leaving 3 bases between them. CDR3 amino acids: CASSQVYTGELFF. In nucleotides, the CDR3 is TGTGCCAGCAGCCAAGTGTACACCGGGGAGCTGTTTTTT.

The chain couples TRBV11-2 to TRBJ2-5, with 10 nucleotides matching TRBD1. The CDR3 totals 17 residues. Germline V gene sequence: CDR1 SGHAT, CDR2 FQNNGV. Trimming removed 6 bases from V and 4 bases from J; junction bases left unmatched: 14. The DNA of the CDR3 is TGTGCCAGCAGTGCTAGAGTCGGGACAGGGGCCCTAGAGACCCAGTACTTC. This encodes CASSARVGTGALETQYF.

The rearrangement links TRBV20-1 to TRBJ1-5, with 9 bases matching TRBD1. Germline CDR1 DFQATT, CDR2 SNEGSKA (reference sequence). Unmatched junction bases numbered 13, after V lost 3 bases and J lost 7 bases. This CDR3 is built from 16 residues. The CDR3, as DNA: TGCAGTGCTAGGGATCTGGAGACAGGGGGAGGGCAGCCCCAGCATTTT. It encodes CSARDLETGGGQPQHF.

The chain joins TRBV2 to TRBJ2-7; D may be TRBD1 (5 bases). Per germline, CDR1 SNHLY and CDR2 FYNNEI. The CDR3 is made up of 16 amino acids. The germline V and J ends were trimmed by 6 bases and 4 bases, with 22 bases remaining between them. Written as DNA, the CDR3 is TGTGCCAGCAGCCAAACGACCAGGGCCCTCTCTTACGAGCAGTACTTC. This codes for CASSQTTRALSYEQYF.

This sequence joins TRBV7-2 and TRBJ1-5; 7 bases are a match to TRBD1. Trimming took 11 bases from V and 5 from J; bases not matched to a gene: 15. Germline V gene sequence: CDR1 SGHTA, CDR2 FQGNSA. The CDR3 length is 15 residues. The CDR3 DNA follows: TGTGCCTGGACCCCCCGGGACAGAGCATATCAGCCCCAGCATTTT. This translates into CAWTPRDRAYQPQHF. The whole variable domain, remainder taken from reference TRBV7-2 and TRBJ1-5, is GAGVSQSPSNKVTEKGKDVELRCDPISGHTALYWYRQSLGQGLEFLIYFQGNSAPDKSGLPSDRFSAERTGGSVSTLTIQRTQQEDSAVYLCAWTPRDRAYQPQHFGDGTRLSIL.

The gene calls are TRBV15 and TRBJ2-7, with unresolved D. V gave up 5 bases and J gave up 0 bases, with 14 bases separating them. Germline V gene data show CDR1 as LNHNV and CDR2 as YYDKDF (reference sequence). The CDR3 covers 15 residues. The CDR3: CATSSDGPYSYEQYF. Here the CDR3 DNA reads TGTGCCACCAGCTCCGACGGCCCATACTCCTACGAGCAGTACTTC. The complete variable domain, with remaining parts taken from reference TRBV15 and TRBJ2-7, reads DAMVIQNPRYQVTQFGKPVTLSCSQTLNHNVMYWYQQKSSQAPKLLFHYYDKDFNNEADTPDNFQSRRPNTSFCFLDIRSPGLGDTAMYLCATSSDGPYSYEQYFGPGTRLTVT.

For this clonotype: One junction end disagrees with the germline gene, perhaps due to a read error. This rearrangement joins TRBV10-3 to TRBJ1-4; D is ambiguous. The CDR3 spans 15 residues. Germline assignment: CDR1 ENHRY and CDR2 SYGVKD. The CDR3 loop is CASSERGTTNEKLFF. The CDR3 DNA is TGTGCCAGCAGTGAACGAGGAACAACTAATGAAAAACTGTTTTTT.

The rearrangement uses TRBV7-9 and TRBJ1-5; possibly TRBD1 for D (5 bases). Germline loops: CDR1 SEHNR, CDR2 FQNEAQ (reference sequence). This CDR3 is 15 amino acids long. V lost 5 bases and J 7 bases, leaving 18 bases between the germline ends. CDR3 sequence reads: CASSTPGTDRQPQHF. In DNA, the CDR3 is TGTGCCAGCAGCACGCCCGGGACGGACCGACAGCCCCAGCATTTT.

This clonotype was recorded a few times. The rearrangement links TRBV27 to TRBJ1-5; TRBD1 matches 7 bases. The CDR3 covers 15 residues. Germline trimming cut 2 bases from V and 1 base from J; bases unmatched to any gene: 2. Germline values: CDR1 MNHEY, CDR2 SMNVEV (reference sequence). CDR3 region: CASSLEGASNQPQHF. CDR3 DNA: TGTGCCAGCAGTTTAGAGGGGGCAAGCAATCAGCCCCAGCATTTT.